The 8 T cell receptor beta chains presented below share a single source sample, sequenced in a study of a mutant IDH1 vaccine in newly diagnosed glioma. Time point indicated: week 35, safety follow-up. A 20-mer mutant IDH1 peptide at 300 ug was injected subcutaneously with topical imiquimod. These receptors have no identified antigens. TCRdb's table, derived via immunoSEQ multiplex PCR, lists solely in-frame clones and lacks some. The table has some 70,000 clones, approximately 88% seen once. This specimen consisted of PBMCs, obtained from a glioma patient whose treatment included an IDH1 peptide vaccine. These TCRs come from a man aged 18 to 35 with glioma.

The CDR3 loop reads CAWTHGTGTGANVLTF. The CDR3 nucleotides are TGTGCCTGGACACACGGGACAGGGACTGGGGCCAACGTCCTGACTTTC. The J gene is TRBJ2-6, the V gene TRBV30; 9 bases line up with TRBD1. Germline-derived CDR1 and CDR2 are GTSNPN and SVGIG (reference sequence). V trimming: 4 bases; J trimming: 2 bases; junction bases outside the gene matches: 6. This CDR3 is built from 16 residues.

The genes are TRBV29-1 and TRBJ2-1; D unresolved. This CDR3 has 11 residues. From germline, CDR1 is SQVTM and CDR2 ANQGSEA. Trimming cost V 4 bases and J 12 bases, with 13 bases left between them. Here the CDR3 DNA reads TGCAGCGTTGGGTACAGCCTGGGGCAGTTCTTC. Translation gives CSVGYSLGQFF.

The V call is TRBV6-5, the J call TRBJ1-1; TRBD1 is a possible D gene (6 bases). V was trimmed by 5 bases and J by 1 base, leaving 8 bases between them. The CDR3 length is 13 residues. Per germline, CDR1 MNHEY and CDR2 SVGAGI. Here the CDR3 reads CASSRTENTEAFF. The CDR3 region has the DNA TGTGCCAGCAGTCGGACAGAGAACACTGAAGCTTTCTTT.

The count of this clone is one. The DNA of the CDR3 is TGTGCCAGCAGTCGTCGCTTCGGGTCTCAGGAGACTGGAAACACCATATATTTT. It codes for CASSRRFGSQETGNTIYF. V is TRBV7-9 and J is TRBJ1-3; D is ambiguous. The CDR3 is 18 amino acids. V shed 6 bases and J shed 2 bases, with 23 bases lying between them. CDR1 is SEHNR and CDR2 is FQNEAQ in the germline V gene (reference sequence).

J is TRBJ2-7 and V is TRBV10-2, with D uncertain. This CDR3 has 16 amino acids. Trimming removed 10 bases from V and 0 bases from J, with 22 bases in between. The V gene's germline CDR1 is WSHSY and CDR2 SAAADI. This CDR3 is CATDTPDGFSSYEQYF. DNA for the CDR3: TGCGCCACCGACACTCCGGACGGTTTTAGCTCCTACGAGCAGTACTTC.

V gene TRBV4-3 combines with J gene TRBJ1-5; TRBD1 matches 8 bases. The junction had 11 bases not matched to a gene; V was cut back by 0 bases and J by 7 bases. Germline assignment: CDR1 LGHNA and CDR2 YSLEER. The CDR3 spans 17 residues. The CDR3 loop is CASSQERGLQGVQPQHF. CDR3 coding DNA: TGCGCCAGCAGCCAAGAAAGGGGGCTACAGGGGGTCCAGCCCCAGCATTTT.

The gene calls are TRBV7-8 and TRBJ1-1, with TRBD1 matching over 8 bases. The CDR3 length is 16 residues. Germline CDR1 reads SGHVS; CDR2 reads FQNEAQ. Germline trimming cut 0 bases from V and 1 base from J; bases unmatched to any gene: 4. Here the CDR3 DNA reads TGTGCCAGCAGCTTAGCGCTCGACAGGGGGAACACTGAAGCTTTCTTT. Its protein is CASSLALDRGNTEAFF.

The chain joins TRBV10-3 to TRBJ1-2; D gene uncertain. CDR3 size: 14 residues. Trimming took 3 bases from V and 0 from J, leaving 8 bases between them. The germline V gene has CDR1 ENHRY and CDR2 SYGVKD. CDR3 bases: TGTGCCATCAGTGAACAGAGGGCTAACTATGGCTACACCTTC. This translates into CAISEQRANYGYTF.